A selection of T cell receptor beta chains follows, all from one sample in a study of post-analysis software for immune sequencing data. TCRdb redid the calling of the PCR reads with MiXCR, one entry per CDR3 protein. This table holds roughly 400,000 distinct CDR3 sequences, over 30% found once. What was sequenced was blood. These receptor sequences come from a girl aged 2 to 10 with multiple sclerosis. CDR3s include the opening cysteine and the closing phenylalanine or tryptophan. The D gene is left open where the match is weak. The listing skips clone size in some rows; elsewhere it reads once, few, many or a size class.

clone_size j_call v_call d_call cdr3_nt cdr3_aa
- TRBJ2-7 TRBV6-6 TRBD1 TGTGCCAGCAGCCTCGACAGGGGGCGGTACGAGCAGTACTTC CASSLDRGRYEQYF
- TRBJ2-1 TRBV20-1 TRBD2 TGCAGTGCTAGAGATGTCCTGGGACTAGCGGACCACAAGGCCTACAATGAGCAGTTCTTC CSARDVLGLADHKAYNEQFF
- TRBJ2-1 TRBV27 - TGTGCCAGCAGTTTAACAGTAGAGTATGAGCAGTTCTTC CASSLTVEYEQFF
- TRBJ2-5 TRBV20-1 TRBD2 TGCAGTGCTAGCCTCCGACTAGCGGGGAACGATGAGCAGTACTTC CSASLRLAGNDEQYF
few TRBJ1-2 TRBV9 TRBD1 TGTGCCAGCAGCGAAGGTACCGGGACAGGGTCTCCCTATGGCTACACCTTC CASSEGTGTGSPYGYTF
few TRBJ2-7 TRBV29-1 - TGCAGCGCCCGGGATTCGGACGAGCAGTACTTC CSARDSDEQYF
few TRBJ1-1 TRBV12-3/TRBV12-4 TRBD1 TGTGCCAGCAGCGCGGACAGGGGGCCCCTGGGCACTGAAGCTTTCTTT CASSADRGPLGTEAFF
few TRBJ2-1 TRBV7-7 TRBD1 TGTGCTAGCAGCTTTGGGACAGGGGTCTACAATGAGCAGTTCTTC CASSFGTGVYNEQFF
few TRBJ2-3 TRBV5-1 - TGCGCCAGCAGCTTGACAGAGAGCACAGATACGCAGTATTTT CASSLTESTDTQYF
few TRBJ2-5 TRBV13 - TGTGCCAGCAGCCCCCGTCCAGAAGAGACCCAGTACTTC CASSPRPEETQYF
- TRBJ1-1 TRBV10-3 - TGTGCCATCAGTGAGACGGGGGGCGGAAGTTATGAAGCTTTCTTT CAISETGGGSYEAFF
- TRBJ1-1 TRBV3-1 - TGTGCCAGCAGCCAAGTTCCTCAGGTTTACACTGAAGCTTTCTTT CASSQVPQVYTEAFF
- TRBJ2-7 TRBV20-1 TRBD2 TGCAGTGCTACCAGCGGGAGATCCTACGAGCAGTACTTC CSATSGRSYEQYF
- TRBJ2-1 TRBV4-1 TRBD2 TGCGCCAGCAGCCAAGACATCGGTCCGGGACTAGGGTTCCATGAGCAGTTCTTC CASSQDIGPGLGFHEQFF
few TRBJ2-7 TRBV9 - TGTGCCAGCAGCGTTGGGGGGAGCTCCTACGAGCAGTACTTC CASSVGGSSYEQYF
once TRBJ1-1 TRBV27 TRBD1 TGTGCCAGCAGCCCGCTGGAGACAGGGCTTAACACTGAAGCTTTCTTT CASSPLETGLNTEAFF
- TRBJ2-1 TRBV7-6 TRBD2 TGTGCCAGCAGCTCCCCCGGGACTAGCAGGATCTACAATGAGCAGTTCTTC CASSSPGTSRIYNEQFF
few TRBJ2-5 TRBV5-1 - TGCGCCAGCAGCTACAGTTCCAAAGAGACCCAGTACTTC CASSYSSKETQYF
few TRBJ2-4 TRBV12-3/TRBV12-4 TRBD2 TGTGCCAGCACCCGGACTAGCGGTTACGGGAACATTCAGTACTTC CASTRTSGYGNIQYF
few TRBJ2-1 TRBV5-1 TRBD2 TGCGCCAGCCATGGCGGGGGGAGCTCCTACAATGAGCAGTTCTTC CASHGGGSSYNEQFF
- TRBJ2-5 TRBV29-1 TRBD1 TGCAGCGTTAGGACAGGGGTCCAAGAGACCCAGTACTTC CSVRTGVQETQYF
few TRBJ2-7 TRBV7-2 TRBD2 TGTGCCAGCAGTTTGGGAGATCTAGCGGGAGTCGAGCAGTACTTC CASSLGDLAGVEQYF
- TRBJ2-7 TRBV19 - TGTGCCAGTAGTATAGACCTAAGCTCCTACGAGCAGTACTTC CASSIDLSSYEQYF
- TRBJ1-5 TRBV6-6 - TGTGCCAGCAGTTACCCGGGGCCTAATCAGCCCCAGCATTTT CASSYPGPNQPQHF
- TRBJ2-1 TRBV20-1 - TGCAGTGCTCCGTATGGTGACAGATACAATGAGCAGTTCTTC CSAPYGDRYNEQFF
- TRBJ2-3 TRBV29-1 - TGCAGCTGCTTACCCTCTTGGGTCACAGATACGCAGTATTTT CSCLPSWVTDTQYF
once TRBJ2-7 TRBV10-3 - TGTGCCATCAGTGAGCCCCCGTACGCCTACGAGCAGTACTTC CAISEPPYAYEQYF
few TRBJ2-1 TRBV5-6 - TGTGCCAGCAGCTCCGGGCCCCTCAATGAGCAGTTCTTC CASSSGPLNEQFF
- TRBJ2-4 TRBV7-2 TRBD2 TGTGCCAGTAGCCCAGCGGGGGTTCTAAACATTCAGTACTTC CASSPAGVLNIQYF
- TRBJ2-7 TRBV9 - TGTGCCAGCAACCTAGACGGTTCCTACGAGCAGTACTTC CASNLDGSYEQYF
few TRBJ2-1 TRBV7-2 TRBD2 TGTGCCAGCAGCTTGAGCGGGGGGGGGAATGAGCAGTTCTTC CASSLSGGGNEQFF
once TRBJ2-1 TRBV7-3 - TGTGCCAGCAGCTTAATCTCTAGTGAAGATGAGCAGTTCTTC CASSLISSEDEQFF
- TRBJ2-1 TRBV12-5 TRBD2 TGTGCTAGTGGTTGGGGGACTAGCGGGATCAATGAGCAGTTCTTC CASGWGTSGINEQFF
- TRBJ1-2 TRBV9 - TGTGCCAGCAGCCCCACGAGCGGGGGTCCCCCTGGCTATGGCTACACCTTC CASSPTSGGPPGYGYTF
- TRBJ2-1 TRBV4-3 - TGCGCCAGCAGCCCGGTAGCTGACAGCTCCTACAATGAGCAGTTCTTC CASSPVADSSYNEQFF
few TRBJ2-5 TRBV24-1 - TGTGCCACCTCTACCGGGACACAAGCCGAGACCCAGTACTTC CATSTGTQAETQYF
few TRBJ2-1 TRBV7-8 TRBD1 TGTGCCAGCAGCTCCATTCCGGGACAGGGTGTTAATGAGCAGTTCTTC CASSSIPGQGVNEQFF
- TRBJ2-7 TRBV18 TRBD1 TGTGCCAGCTCACCACCCAGGATCCGGGACAGCTCCTACGAGCAGTACTTC CASSPPRIRDSSYEQYF
few TRBJ2-1 TRBV5-1 TRBD2 TGCGCCAGCAGCTTGGTTAGGGAGGGAAACAATGAGCAGTTCTTC CASSLVREGNNEQFF
- TRBJ2-7 TRBV7-9 TRBD2 TGTGCCAGCAGCCCGAGACTAGCGGAGAACTACGAGCAGTACTTC CASSPRLAENYEQYF
few TRBJ1-5 TRBV5-5 TRBD1 TGTGCCAGCAGCCAGCAAGGGGGCTGGGGCAATCAGCCCCAGCATTTT CASSQQGGWGNQPQHF
- TRBJ1-1 TRBV12-3/TRBV12-4 - TGTGCCAGCGGCGTAGCGGCAGACACTGAAGCTTTCTTT CASGVAADTEAFF
many TRBJ2-1 TRBV29-1 - TGCAGCGCAGGTGGGGACGCCTATACGGAGCAGTTCTTC CSAGGDAYTEQFF
- TRBJ2-1 TRBV10-3 - TGTGCCATCAGTGAGTTTGGGGGAGTCAGAGATGAGCAGTTCTTC CAISEFGGVRDEQFF
- TRBJ1-1 TRBV6-1 - TGTGCCAGCAGTGAACTTTTCGGGACCCTACAAGCGGCGAACACTGAAGCTTTCTTT CASSELFGTLQAANTEAFF
- TRBJ2-5 TRBV19 - TGTGCCAGTAGTATGGCCCGAAGTGGCCAAGAGACCCAGTACTTC CASSMARSGQETQYF
- TRBJ1-1 TRBV5-6 - TGTGCCAGCAGCTTGTCTTTGGCTGAAGCTTTCTTT CASSLSLAEAFF
- TRBJ2-1 TRBV29-1 TRBD2 TGCAGCGTTTATGGGAGCGGGGGAAATGAGCAGTTCTTC CSVYGSGGNEQFF
- TRBJ2-7 TRBV12-5 - TGTGCTAGTGGCCCTGGGATCCCTTACGAGCAGTACTTC CASGPGIPYEQYF
- TRBJ2-7 TRBV4-2 - TGTGCCAGCAGCCCGGCGGCCGTATCCTACGAGCAGTACTTC CASSPAAVSYEQYF
few TRBJ2-1 TRBV2 TRBD2 TGTGCCAGCCGTCCTATGAGGACTAGCGGGACCAATGGGGAGGGCGGACAGTTCTTC CASRPMRTSGTNGEGGQFF
few TRBJ2-4 TRBV20-1 - TGCAGTGCTAGGTTCCGGGGTGGGACCAAAAACATTCAGTACTTC CSARFRGGTKNIQYF
- TRBJ1-1 TRBV18 - TGTGCCAGCTCACCACCGGGCCAGCCAAACACTGAAGCTTTCTTT CASSPPGQPNTEAFF
- TRBJ2-7 TRBV18 - TGTGCCAGCTCACTCGCCGGGGAGGACGAGCAGTACTTC CASSLAGEDEQYF
- TRBJ2-5 TRBV6-6 TRBD1 TGTGCCAGCAGCACTCCACTCCGGGACAGAGAGACCCAGTACTTC CASSTPLRDRETQYF
few TRBJ1-2 TRBV20-1 - TGCAGTGCTAGAGATCATCTGCAAGGGACCCCTAGATATGGCTACACCTTC CSARDHLQGTPRYGYTF
few TRBJ2-3 TRBV7-3 - TGTGCCAGCAGCCAACTAAGCGGGACAGATACGCAGTATTTT CASSQLSGTDTQYF